This T cell receptor (beta chain) was identified during a study of human T cells and chemical hapten exposure. The overall study: Patients, largely female, had alopecia areata, totalis or universalis.

Time point described: patch test 1, 2 weeks after DPC sensitization. Treatment specified: therapeutic diphenylcyclopropenone sensitization with weekly scalp DPC. Attachment of unique molecular identifiers to individual cDNA molecules was performed in the library. TCRdb re-analysed the RACE reads in MiXCR, keeping a single row per CDR3 protein. The data show fewer than 150,000 distinct CDR3 sequences, around 15% seen once. Whole-study results and caveats: TCRs at high frequency, those above 1 in 1000, did not change with DPC sensitization. Alopecia in the donors means their immune response may deviate from healthy people's.

Details on this clonotype: The target antigen is unknown.

The V and J ends lost 4 bases and 8 bases respectively, with 7 bases between them. The CDR3 has 11 residues. The germline V gene encodes CDR1 MNHEY and CDR2 SMNVEV (reference sequence). The gene calls are TRBV27 and TRBJ2-3, with D hard to call. Sample: whole blood, taken in connection with sensitization to the hapten diphenylcyclopropenone (DPC). This TCR derives from a man aged 18 to 30 with alopecia areata. Some clones in this sample may be carry-over from other donors' samples. The CDR3 sequence is CASSSYGTQYF. DNA of the CDR3: TGTGCCAGCAGTTCATATGGTACGCAGTATTTT.